The clone carrying this T cell receptor (beta chain) was observed at least ten times. The sample originates from a study of T cells in Graves' hyperthyroidism and ophthalmopathy. Using RNA transcripts as the source, TCR beta CDR3 regions were amplified. The HTBI primer set was used in a first-round RT-PCR of the TCR CDR3. A single record per CDR3 protein comes from TCRdb applying MiXCR to the multiplex PCR reads. The sample lists hundreds of thousands of distinct CDR3 sequences, more than 11% occurring once. The clonotype comes from a woman aged 30 to 39 with Graves' hyperthyroidism that later progressed to Graves' ophthalmopathy. Sequencing used blood.

This chain's CDR3 is CSAKLLTGYEQYF. The CDR3 DNA reads as TGCAGTGCCAAATTATTGACAGGCTACGAGCAGTACTTC. The chain employs TRBV20-1 and TRBJ2-7; D is possibly TRBD1 (6 bases). Per germline, CDR1 DFQATT and CDR2 SNEGSKA (reference sequence). Trimming left V 6 bases short and J 3 bases short, with 15 bases between. The CDR3 is 13 residues long.